This TCR beta chain was retrieved from a study of cytomegalovirus exposure and HLA in healthy donors. Regarding the study as a whole: Prior analysis indicated that the majority of TCR beta V segments exhibited productivity approximately 90% or approximately 30% of the time. In a later analysis, a missense DCLRE1C variant was linked to TCR beta V- and J-gene trimming. Among the sequence variants, a highly shared cluster was likely an artifact of sequencing.

A remark on this clone: Its antigen is unknown.

The CDR3 totals 15 residues. Germline CDR1 MGHRA, CDR2 YSYEKL. V was clipped by 5 bases and J by 1 base; unmatched bases: 4. Everyone who donated was a healthy bone marrow donor. PCR was performed using 60 Vbeta and 13 Jbeta primers. Clones were sequenced by immunoSEQ multiplex PCR, and TCRdb holds only the in-frame ones, with some missing. The table shows roughly 100,000 clones, with around 78% occurring only once. The material sequenced was PBMCs. The clonotype originates from a man aged 35-49 years in good health and CMV-seronegative. The J gene is TRBJ2-5, the V gene TRBV4-1; TRBD2 matches at 10 bases. The CDR3 bases are TGCGCCAGCAGCTATAGCGGGGGGACCCAAGAGACCCAGTACTTC. Amino acids: CASSYSGGTQETQYF.